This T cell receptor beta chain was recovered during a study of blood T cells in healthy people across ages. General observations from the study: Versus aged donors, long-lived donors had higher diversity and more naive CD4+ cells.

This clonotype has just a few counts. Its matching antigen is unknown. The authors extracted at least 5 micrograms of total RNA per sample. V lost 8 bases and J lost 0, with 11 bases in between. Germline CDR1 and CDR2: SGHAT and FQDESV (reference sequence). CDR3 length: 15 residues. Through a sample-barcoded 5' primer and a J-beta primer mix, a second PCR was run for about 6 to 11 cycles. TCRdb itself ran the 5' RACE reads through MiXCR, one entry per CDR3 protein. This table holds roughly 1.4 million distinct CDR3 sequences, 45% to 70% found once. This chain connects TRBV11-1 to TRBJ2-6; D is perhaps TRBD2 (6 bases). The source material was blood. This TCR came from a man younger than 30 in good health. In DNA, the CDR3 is TGTGCCAGCTGCCCGGGGGTCTCTGGGGCCAACGTCCTGACTTTC. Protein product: CASCPGVSGANVLTF.